Each of the 20 T cell receptor beta chains below was sequenced from the same sample in a study of cytomegalovirus exposure and HLA in healthy donors. In the PCR, 60 Vbeta and 13 Jbeta primers were used. Only in-frame clones appear in the TCRdb table, and some are missing; sequencing was by immunoSEQ multiplex PCR. The table records about 210,000 clones, roughly 85% of them present only once. Sequencing used PBMCs. All receptors derive from a male donor in good health and CMV-seronegative.

This chain uses TRBV19 with TRBJ2-2; TRBD1 matches at 9 bases. From germline, CDR1 is LNHDA and CDR2 SQIVND (reference sequence). The CDR3 sequence is 17 residues long. V trimming: 7 bases; J trimming: 0 bases; junction bases outside the gene matches: 9. CDR3 amino acids: CASKSQGAATNTGELFF. As DNA, the CDR3 is TGTGCCAGTAAATCACAGGGGGCCGCAACGAACACCGGGGAGCTGTTTTTT.

This chain connects TRBV7-2 to TRBJ1-2; possibly TRBD1 for D (5 bases). The germline V gene has CDR1 SGHTA and CDR2 FQGNSA. V dropped 5 bases and J dropped 3 bases, with 13 bases sitting between them. The CDR3 totals 14 residues. CDR3 nucleotides: TGTGCCAGCAGCCCTCAGGCGGGGGACTATGGCTACACCTTC. It codes for CASSPQAGDYGYTF.

The rearrangement joins TRBV7-6 to TRBJ2-1, with D perhaps matching TRBD2 (6 bases). V lost 1 base, J lost 2 bases, and 12 bases lay in between. The CDR3 is 16 residues long. Looked up from germline, CDR1 is SGHVS and CDR2 is FNYEAQ. The CDR3 loop reads CASSLVSGDPYNEQFF. CDR3 coding DNA: TGTGCCAGCAGCTTAGTTAGCGGAGACCCCTACAATGAGCAGTTCTTC. The variable domain in full, completed from reference TRBV7-6 and TRBJ2-1, reads GAGVSQSPRYKVTKRGQDVALRCDPISGHVSLYWYRQALGQGPEFLTYFNYEAQQDKSGLPNDRFSAERPEGSISTLTIQRTEQRDSAMYRCASSLVSGDPYNEQFFGPGTRLTVL.

The chain joins TRBV4-3 to TRBJ2-5; possibly TRBD2 for D (6 bases). TRBJ2-7 matches the DNA end more closely, so the J call is doubtful. The CDR3 covers 14 residues. Germline CDR1 and CDR2: LGHNA and YSLEER. Here the CDR3 DNA reads TGCGCCAGCAGCCAAGAGGGGGGTGCCTACGAGCAGTACTTC. It translates to CASSQEGGAYEQYF.

J is TRBJ1-2 and V is TRBV4-1, with 7 bases aligning to TRBD1. CDR1 and CDR2 from the germline V gene are MGHRA and YSYEKL. The CDR3 is made up of 15 amino acids. The V segment lost 4 bases and the J segment 2 bases; nucleotides outside the gene matches: 7. CDR3 protein: CASSPRQGSNYGYTF. For the CDR3, the DNA is TGCGCCAGCAGCCCGAGACAGGGAAGCAACTATGGCTACACCTTC.

The chain combines TRBV10-3 with TRBJ1-5; 7 bases agree with TRBD1. The germline V gene encodes CDR1 ENHRY and CDR2 SYGVKD. This CDR3 comprises 14 residues. Losses at the gene ends were 3 bases for V and 4 bases for J; bases not matched to a gene: 3. The CDR3 DNA reads TGTGCCATCAGTGACCAGACAGGGAATCAGCCCCAGCATTTT. Translation gives CAISDQTGNQPQHF.

This chain links TRBV5-4 with TRBJ2-7, with D possibly being TRBD1 (6 bases). CDR1 and CDR2 from the germline V gene are SGHNT and YYREEE (reference sequence). CDR3 length equals 12 residues. Trimming stripped 10 bases from V and 6 bases from J, with 17 bases between. The CDR3 DNA reads TGTGCCGCCGGCCTAACAGGGCCCGAGCAGTACTTC. Translated: CAAGLTGPEQYF.

The chain recombines TRBV11-2 with TRBJ2-3; 10 bases are a match to TRBD2. Germline V gene lookup returns CDR1 SGHAT and CDR2 FQNNGV. Trimming removed 5 bases from V and 7 bases from J; junction bases left unmatched: 6. CDR3 size: 14 residues. DNA for the CDR3: TGTGCCAGCAGCAGTAGCGGGGGGCTGCATACGCAGTATTTT. Translating gives CASSSSGGLHTQYF. Together with reference TRBV11-2 and TRBJ2-3, the CDR3 gives the full variable domain: EAGVAQSPRYKIIEKRQSVAFWCNPISGHATLYWYQQILGQGPKLLIQFQNNGVVDDSQLPKDRFSAERLKGVDSTLKIQPAKLEDSAVYLCASSSSGGLHTQYFGPGTRLTVL.

The V gene is TRBV7-2, the J gene TRBJ2-7; no clear D. Trimming took 1 base from V and 2 from J, leaving 3 bases between them. The length of the CDR3 is 12 residues. Germline V gene lookup returns CDR1 SGHTA and CDR2 FQGNSA. This CDR3 reads CASSLGTYEQYF. The CDR3 DNA sequence: TGTGCCAGCAGCTTAGGTACCTACGAGCAGTACTTC.

The chain uses TRBV28 and TRBJ2-3, with TRBD2 matching over 7 bases. This CDR3 is 16 amino acids long. V trimming: 6 bases; J trimming: 3 bases; junction bases outside the gene matches: 12. CDR1 and CDR2 from the germline V gene are MDHEN and SYDVKM. The CDR3 DNA sequence: TGTGCCAGCAGCGAGATATCCGGGGGGAGGACAGATACGCAGTATTTT. It codes for CASSEISGGRTDTQYF. Looking up the rest from reference TRBV28 and TRBJ2-3 gives the full variable domain: DVKVTQSSRYLVKRTGEKVFLECVQDMDHENMFWYRQDPGLGLRLIYFSYDVKMKEKGDIPEGYSVSREKKERFSLILESASTNQTSMYLCASSEISGGRTDTQYFGPGTRLTVL.

Here the CDR3 reads CASSLRTSGSLGQETQYF. The CDR3 coding sequence is TGTGCCAGCAGCCTACGGACTAGCGGGAGTCTGGGGCAAGAGACCCAGTACTTC. The chain has TRBV7-8 and TRBJ2-5; TRBD2 agrees at 13 bases. The V segment lost 5 bases and the J segment 2 bases; nucleotides outside the gene matches: 11. Germline CDR1 SGHVS, CDR2 FQNEAQ. The CDR3 sequence is 18 residues long.

This chain connects TRBV27 to TRBJ1-1; 10 bases fit TRBD1. Germline V gene data show CDR1 as MNHEY and CDR2 as SMNVEV (reference sequence). Unmatched junction bases numbered 2, after V lost 7 bases and J lost 3 bases. This CDR3 spans 13 amino acids. The CDR3 here is CASTGQGDTEAFF. Here the CDR3 DNA reads TGTGCCAGCACTGGACAGGGGGACACTGAAGCTTTCTTT.

The V gene is TRBV30, the J gene TRBJ1-4; tentatively, D is TRBD1 (6 bases). Trimming stripped 5 bases from V and 7 bases from J, with 17 bases between. This CDR3 comprises 14 residues. Germline CDR1 and CDR2: GTSNPN and SVGIG (reference sequence). CDR3 sequence reads: CAWWPGTSAEKLFF. CDR3 bases: TGTGCCTGGTGGCCCGGGACATCGGCTGAAAAACTGTTTTTT.

This clone has more than one count but fewer than ten. The genes are TRBV2 and TRBJ1-5; unclear D gene. V was cut by 3 bases and J by 7 bases, with 13 bases left in between. This CDR3 comprises 14 residues. Germline lookup yields CDR1 SNHLY and CDR2 FYNNEI. The CDR3: CASSERTSGQPQHF. The CDR3 region has the DNA TGTGCCAGCAGTGAGCGGACTTCGGGGCAGCCCCAGCATTTT.

This chain joins TRBV5-4 and TRBJ1-3; 8 bases align to TRBD1. Germline values: CDR1 SGHNT, CDR2 YYREEE (reference sequence). The CDR3 is made up of 14 amino acids. V gave up 4 bases and J gave up 4 bases; unmatched junction bases: 4. The CDR3 is CASSTTGGGNTIYF. The CDR3 DNA follows: TGTGCCAGCAGCACCACAGGGGGGGGAAACACCATATATTTT.

The chain uses TRBV6-5 and TRBJ1-1; TRBD1 agrees at 8 bases. There are 14 residues in the CDR3. V dropped 8 bases and J dropped 1; count of bases not matched to a gene: 6. From germline, CDR1 is MNHEY and CDR2 SVGAGI. This chain's CDR3 is CASGRGLQNTEAFF. The CDR3 bases are TGTGCCAGCGGCAGGGGGCTACAGAACACTGAAGCTTTCTTT.

The gene calls are TRBV27 and TRBJ2-7; D perhaps matches TRBD1 (6 bases). The V and J ends lost 5 bases and 0 bases respectively, with 8 bases between them. CDR1 is MNHEY, CDR2 SMNVEV, per germline (reference sequence). The CDR3 is 13 residues long. CDR3 region: CASSEQGSYEQYF. The DNA of the CDR3 is TGTGCCAGCAGTGAACAGGGCTCCTACGAGCAGTACTTC.

Concerning this clone itself: Relative to the germline gene, one junction end is altered; a read error may explain this. The gene calls are TRBV7-7 and TRBJ2-5, with 11 bases fitting TRBD2. Germline loops: CDR1 SSHAT, CDR2 FNYEAQ (reference sequence). The CDR3 runs to 19 residues. CDR3: CASSTRGRLAGGGRETQYF. The CDR3 DNA is TGTGCTAGCAGCACCCGCGGCCGTCTAGCGGGAGGAGGTAGAGAGACCCAGTACTTC.

In the case of this clone: Mismatch with germline at one junction end may stem from a read error. J is TRBJ1-1 and V is TRBV7-9, with 8 bases aligning to TRBD1. Looked up from germline, CDR1 is SEHNR and CDR2 is FQNEAQ (reference sequence). This CDR3 has 15 amino acids. The CDR3 DNA reads TGTTCCAGCAGCCCCTCCGACAGGGGGAACACTGAAGCTTTCTTT. Translating gives CSSSPSDRGNTEAFF.

CDR3 bases: TGTGCCAGCAGCTCCCCCCAAGTAGCGGGAGCTCAGGATACGCAGTATTTT. Its translation: CASSSPQVAGAQDTQYF. The chain employs TRBV7-9 and TRBJ2-3; 9 positions agree with TRBD2. Losses at the gene ends were 4 bases for V and 6 bases for J; bases not matched to a gene: 14. CDR1 is SEHNR, CDR2 FQNEAQ, per germline (reference sequence). There are 17 residues in the CDR3.